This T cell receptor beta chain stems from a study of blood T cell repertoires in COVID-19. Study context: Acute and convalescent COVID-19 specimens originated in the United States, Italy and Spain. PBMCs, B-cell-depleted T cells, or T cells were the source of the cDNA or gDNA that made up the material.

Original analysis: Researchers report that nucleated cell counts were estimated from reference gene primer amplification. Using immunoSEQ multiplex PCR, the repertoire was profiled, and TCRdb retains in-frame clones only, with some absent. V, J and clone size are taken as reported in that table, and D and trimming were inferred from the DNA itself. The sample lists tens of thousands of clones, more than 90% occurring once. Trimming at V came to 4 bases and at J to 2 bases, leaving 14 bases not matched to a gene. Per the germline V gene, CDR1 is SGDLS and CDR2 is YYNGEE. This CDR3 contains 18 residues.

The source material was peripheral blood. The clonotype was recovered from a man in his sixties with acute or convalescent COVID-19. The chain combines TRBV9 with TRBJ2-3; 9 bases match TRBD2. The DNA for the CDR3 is TGTGCCAGCAGCCCCCGCTTCGAACTAGCGGGTACCACAGATACGCAGTATTTT. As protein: CASSPRFELAGTTDTQYF.